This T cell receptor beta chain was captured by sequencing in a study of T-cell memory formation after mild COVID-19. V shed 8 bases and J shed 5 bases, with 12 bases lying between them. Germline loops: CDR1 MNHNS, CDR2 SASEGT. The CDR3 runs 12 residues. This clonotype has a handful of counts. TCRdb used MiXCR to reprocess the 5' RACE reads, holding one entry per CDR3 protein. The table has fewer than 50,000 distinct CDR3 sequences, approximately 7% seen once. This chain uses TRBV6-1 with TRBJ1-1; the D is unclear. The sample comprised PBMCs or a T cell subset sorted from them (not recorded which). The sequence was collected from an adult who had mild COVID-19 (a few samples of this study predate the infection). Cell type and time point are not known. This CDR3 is CASGQVLTEAFF. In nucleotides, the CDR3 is TGTGCCAGCGGTCAAGTTTTAACTGAAGCTTTCTTT.